This TCR beta chain was sequenced for a study of T cell responses to AZD1222 COVID-19 vaccine. Study-wide points: Unmutated variant regions reportedly attract nearly half of all spike-specific TCRs.

For this clone: No antigen is known for it.

Some clones are missing from TCRdb's copy, which holds only in-frame ones; the method was immunoSEQ multiplex PCR. The data show 95,000 to 150,000 clones, with over 80% seen just once and under 9% held by the top ten. Pooling of second doses given at about 4 or about 12 weeks was done. This CDR3 spans 15 amino acids. Germline lookup yields CDR1 MNHEY and CDR2 SMNVEV (reference sequence). Trimming pared 7 bases from V and 4 bases from J, leaving 17 bases between. The receptor's source is an adult who received the AZD1222 COVID-19 vaccine. V and J are TRBV27 and TRBJ2-1; D is possibly TRBD2 (7 bases). The specimen was peripheral blood, collected 28 days after the second AZD1222 dose. CDR3: CASTQGGAGYNEQFF. For the CDR3, the DNA is TGTGCCAGCACCCAAGGGGGGGCGGGGTACAATGAGCAGTTCTTC.